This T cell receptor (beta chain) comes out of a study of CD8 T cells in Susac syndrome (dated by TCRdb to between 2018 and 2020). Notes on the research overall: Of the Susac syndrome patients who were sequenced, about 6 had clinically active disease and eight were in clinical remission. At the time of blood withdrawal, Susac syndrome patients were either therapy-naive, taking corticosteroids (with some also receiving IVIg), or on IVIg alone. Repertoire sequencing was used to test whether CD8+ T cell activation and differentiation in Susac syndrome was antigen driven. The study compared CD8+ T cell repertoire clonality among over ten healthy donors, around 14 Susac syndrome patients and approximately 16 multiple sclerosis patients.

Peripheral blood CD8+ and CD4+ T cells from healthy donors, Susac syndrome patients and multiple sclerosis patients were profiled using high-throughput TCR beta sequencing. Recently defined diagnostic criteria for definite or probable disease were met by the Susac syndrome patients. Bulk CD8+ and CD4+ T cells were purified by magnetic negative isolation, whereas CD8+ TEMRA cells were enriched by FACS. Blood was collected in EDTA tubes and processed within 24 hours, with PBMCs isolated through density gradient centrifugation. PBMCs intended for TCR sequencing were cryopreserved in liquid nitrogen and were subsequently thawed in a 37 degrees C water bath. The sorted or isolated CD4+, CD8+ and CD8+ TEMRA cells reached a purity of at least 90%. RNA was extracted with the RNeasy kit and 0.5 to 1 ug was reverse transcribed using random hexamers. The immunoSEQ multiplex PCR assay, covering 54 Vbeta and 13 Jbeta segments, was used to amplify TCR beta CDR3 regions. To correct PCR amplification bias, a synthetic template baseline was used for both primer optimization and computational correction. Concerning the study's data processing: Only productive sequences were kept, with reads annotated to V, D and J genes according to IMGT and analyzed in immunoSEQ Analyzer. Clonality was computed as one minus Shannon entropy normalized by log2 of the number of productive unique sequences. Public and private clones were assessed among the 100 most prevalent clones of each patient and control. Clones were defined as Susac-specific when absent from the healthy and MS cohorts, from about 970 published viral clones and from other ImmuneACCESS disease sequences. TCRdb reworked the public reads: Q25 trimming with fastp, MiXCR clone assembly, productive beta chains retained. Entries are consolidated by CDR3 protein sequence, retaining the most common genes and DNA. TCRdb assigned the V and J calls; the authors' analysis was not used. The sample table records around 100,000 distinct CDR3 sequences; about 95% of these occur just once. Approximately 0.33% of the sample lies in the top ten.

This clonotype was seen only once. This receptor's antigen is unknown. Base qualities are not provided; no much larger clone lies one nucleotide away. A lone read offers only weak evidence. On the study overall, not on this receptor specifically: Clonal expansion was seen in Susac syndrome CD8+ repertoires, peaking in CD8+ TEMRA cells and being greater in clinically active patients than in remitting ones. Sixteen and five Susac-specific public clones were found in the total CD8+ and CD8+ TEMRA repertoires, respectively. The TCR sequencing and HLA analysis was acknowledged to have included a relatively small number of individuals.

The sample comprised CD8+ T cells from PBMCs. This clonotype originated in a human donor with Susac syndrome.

The bases read TGCAGTGCTAGCAACCTCGCAGAAAGCGGGGGACATACCACAGATACGCAGTATTTT. Its protein reads: CSASNLAESGGHTTDTQYF. The rearrangement combines TRBV20-1 with TRBJ2-3; 8 bases in the middle match TRBD2. The germline V gene encodes CDR1 DFQATT and CDR2 SNEGSKA (reference sequence). Here V drops 3 bases and J drops 2 bases, and the junction holds 19 bases not matched to any gene. The CDR3 numbers 19 residues from cysteine through phenylalanine. Only the CDR3 DNA is retained, 57 bases long and in frame from the first base.